The 21 T cell receptor beta chains given below trace back to one sample, sequenced in a study of radiation and T cells in renal cell carcinoma (dated by TCRdb to 2019 to 2021). This sample's time point label indicates: blood 2 weeks post-SBRT. Per the publication, the treatment or condition label means: 15 Gy SBRT to primary tumor, nephrectomy 4 weeks later. Library creation used the immunoSEQ multiplex PCR assay. TCRdb took over this immuneACCESS table, retaining in-frame rearrangements with V and J assigned. Such tables are incomplete; in checked studies, under half of the missing clones stem from an unresolved V gene, and the remainder is unexplained. A total of roughly 78,000 clones appear in this sample, roughly 82% of them only once. Clones ranked in the top ten supply almost 6% of the sample. Material: blood, obtained from a patient whose treatment included radiotherapy and nephrectomy. Receptors were obtained from a man aged 55 to 70 with renal cell carcinoma.

This chain uses TRBV9 with TRBJ2-5; D is undetermined. The V gene's germline CDR1 is SGDLS and CDR2 YYNGEE. V dropped 3 bases and J dropped 5 bases, with 8 bases sitting between them. CDR3 size: 12 residues. The CDR3 region has the DNA TGTGCCAGCAGCGGGGCCGGGGAGACCCAGTACTTC. It is translated as CASSGAGETQYF.

J is TRBJ2-3 and V is TRBV7-3; no firm D call. CDR3 length: 14 amino acids. V was shortened by 5 bases and J by 2 bases, with 11 bases between the two germline ends. CDR1 SGHTA and CDR2 FQGTGA come from the germline V gene. CDR3 sequence: CASSPTGPTDTQYF. The CDR3 bases are TGTGCCAGCAGCCCTACGGGCCCCACAGATACGCAGTATTTT. Using reference TRBV7-3 and TRBJ2-3 for the parts outside the CDR3, the full variable domain is GAGVSQTPSNKVTEKGKYVELRCDPISGHTALYWYRQSLGQGPEFLIYFQGTGAADDSGLPNDRFFAVRPEGSVSTLKIQRTERGDSAVYLCASSPTGPTDTQYFGPGTRLTVL.

The rearrangement uses TRBV11-1 and TRBJ2-1; no clear D. The V gene's germline CDR1 is SGHAT and CDR2 FQDESV (reference sequence). This CDR3 spans 12 amino acids. V shed 4 bases and J shed 5 bases, with 6 bases lying between them. The CDR3 region is CASSYRDNEQFF. The CDR3 nucleotides read TGTGCCAGCAGCTACCGGGACAATGAGCAGTTCTTC.

The gene calls are TRBV2 and TRBJ1-5; TRBD1 agrees at 7 bases. After removal of 4 bases from V and 0 bases from J, the junction contained 6 bases not matched to a gene. The CDR3 runs 16 residues. The germline CDR1 and CDR2 sequences are SNHLY and FYNNEI. The CDR3 loop is CASSGRGQNSNQPQHF. The CDR3 DNA is TGTGCCAGCAGTGGGAGGGGGCAAAATAGCAATCAGCCCCAGCATTTT.

V is TRBV7-2 and J is TRBJ2-7; perhaps TRBD1 as D (7 bases). Trimming removed 0 bases from V and 1 base from J, with 13 bases in between. Germline loops: CDR1 SGHTA, CDR2 FQGNSA. The CDR3 is 16 amino acids. As DNA, the CDR3 is TGTGCCAGCAGCTTAGCTATGGCAGGGGGGTCCTACGAGCAGTACTTC. The encoded protein is CASSLAMAGGSYEQYF.

This chain links TRBV14 with TRBJ2-6; tentatively, D is TRBD1 or TRBD2 (5 bases each). CDR3 length: 15 residues. Germline values: CDR1 SGHDN, CDR2 FVKESK. With 3 bases removed from V and 4 bases from J, the gap between germline ends came to 10 bases. The DNA for the CDR3 is TGTGCCAGCAGCCAGGGGACGGCAGGGGCCAACGTCCTGACTTTC. It yields the protein CASSQGTAGANVLTF. The entire variable domain, with the rest obtained from reference TRBV14 and TRBJ2-6, is as follows: EAGVTQFPSHSVIEKGQTVTLRCDPISGHDNLYWYRRVMGKEIKFLLHFVKESKQDESGMPNNRFLAERTGGTYSTLKVQPAELEDSGVYFCASSQGTAGANVLTFGAGSRLTVL.

This rearrangement joins TRBV27 to TRBJ2-7; possibly TRBD1 for D (6 bases). Per germline, CDR1 MNHEY and CDR2 SMNVEV (reference sequence). Deletions cut 6 bases from V and 7 bases from J, with 16 bases between. CDR3 size: 13 residues. CDR3 sequence reads: CASSWTVPGEQYF. The CDR3 DNA reads as TGTGCCAGCAGCTGGACAGTCCCCGGAGAGCAGTACTTC.

This clone was found once. The chain links TRBV4-1 to TRBJ1-1, with a weak D call TRBD1 (5 bases). V lost 0 bases and J 4 bases, leaving 15 bases between the germline ends. CDR3 length: 16 amino acids. Germline lookup yields CDR1 MGHRA and CDR2 YSYEKL. In nucleotides, the CDR3 is TGCGCCAGCAGCCAAGATCGGGGCCGGACCGTCACTGAAGCTTTCTTT. Its protein product is CASSQDRGRTVTEAFF.

The chain links TRBV11-2 to TRBJ2-7; 10 nucleotides line up with TRBD2. CDR1 SGHAT and CDR2 FQNNGV come from the germline V gene. The J segment lost 3 bases and the V segment lost 4 bases, leaving 3 bases of the junction unmatched. CDR3 length: 14 amino acids. The CDR3: CASSSSSGGYEQYF. For the CDR3, the DNA is TGTGCCAGCAGCTCCTCTAGCGGGGGCTACGAGCAGTACTTC. The full variable domain, in which reference TRBV11-2 and TRBJ2-7 provide the parts outside the CDR3, is EAGVAQSPRYKIIEKRQSVAFWCNPISGHATLYWYQQILGQGPKLLIQFQNNGVVDDSQLPKDRFSAERLKGVDSTLKIQPAKLEDSAVYLCASSSSSGGYEQYFGPGTRLTVT.

The V call is TRBV28, the J call TRBJ1-5; D unresolved. From germline, CDR1 is MDHEN and CDR2 SYDVKM. This CDR3 comprises 15 residues. The V end lost 1 base, the J end lost 3 bases, and 10 bases lay between the germline ends. CDR3 in DNA: TGTGCCAGCAGTTTATTAGGCAGCTTCAATCAGCCCCAGCATTTT. Translated: CASSLLGSFNQPQHF.

The chain recombines TRBV2 with TRBJ2-5, with a weak D call TRBD1 (6 bases). This CDR3 spans 15 amino acids. CDR1 and CDR2 (germline): SNHLY, FYNNEI. V dropped 6 bases and J dropped 5 bases, with 19 bases sitting between them. CDR3 DNA sequence: TGTGCCAGCAGGGCAGGGGCTATTCTGCGGGAGACCCAGTACTTC. Encoded protein: CASRAGAILRETQYF. The full variable domain, in which reference TRBV2 and TRBJ2-5 provide the parts outside the CDR3, is EPEVTQTPSHQVTQMGQEVILRCVPISNHLYFYWYRQILGQKVEFLVSFYNNEISEKSEIFDDQFSVERPDGSNFTLKIRSTKLEDSAMYFCASRAGAILRETQYFGPGTRLLVL.

The genes are TRBV2 and TRBJ1-4; maybe TRBD1 (5 bases). CDR1 is SNHLY, CDR2 FYNNEI, per germline. V was pared by 3 bases and J by 6 bases, with 14 bases between. This CDR3 has 15 residues. The CDR3 sequence: CASSDSRGHDEKLFF. The CDR3 DNA reads TGTGCCAGCAGTGATAGCCGGGGCCATGATGAAAAACTGTTTTTT.

V usage is TRBV7-9 and J usage is TRBJ2-7, with D unclear. The germline V gene encodes CDR1 SEHNR and CDR2 FQNEAQ (reference sequence). V lost 3 bases and J 7 bases, leaving 10 bases between the germline ends. CDR3 length: 12 amino acids. The DNA for the CDR3 is TGTGCCAGCAGCTTTTTGGCAGGAGAGCAGTACTTC. The encoded protein is CASSFLAGEQYF.

V usage is TRBV11-2 and J usage is TRBJ2-3, with 8 bases lining up with TRBD2. V was clipped by 7 bases and J by 5 bases; unmatched bases: 5. The CDR3 contains 13 residues. Germline V lookup: CDR1 SGHAT, CDR2 FQNNGV. CDR3 protein: CASTNGRGDTQYF. In DNA form, the CDR3 reads TGTGCCAGCACCAACGGGAGGGGAGATACGCAGTATTTT. Filled out from reference TRBV11-2 and TRBJ2-3, the complete variable domain reads EAGVAQSPRYKIIEKRQSVAFWCNPISGHATLYWYQQILGQGPKLLIQFQNNGVVDDSQLPKDRFSAERLKGVDSTLKIQPAKLEDSAVYLCASTNGRGDTQYFGPGTRLTVL.

The V gene is TRBV18, the J gene TRBJ2-2; D not certain. Deletions cut 2 bases from V and 2 bases from J, with 9 bases between. Per the germline V gene, CDR1 is KGHSH and CDR2 is LQKENI. The CDR3 totals 15 residues. CDR3 sequence (DNA): TGTGCCAGCTCACCAGACATTCGCAACACCGGGGAGCTGTTTTTT. Protein sequence: CASSPDIRNTGELFF. Based on the CDR3 plus reference TRBV18 and TRBJ2-2, the full variable domain is NAGVMQNPRHLVRRRGQEARLRCSPMKGHSHVYWYRQLPEEGLKFMVYLQKENIIDESGMPKERFSAEFPKEGPSILRIQQVVRGDSAAYFCASSPDIRNTGELFFGEGSRLTVL.

The J gene is TRBJ1-2, the V gene TRBV2, with D possibly being TRBD1 (6 bases). V was shortened by 6 bases and J by 6 bases, with 23 bases between the two germline ends. Per germline, CDR1 SNHLY and CDR2 FYNNEI. The CDR3 runs to 16 residues. CDR3 bases: TGTGCCAGCAGCCCCAGGGGCAGGGTCGGAGAGGATGGCTACACCTTC. As protein: CASSPRGRVGEDGYTF.

The chain couples TRBV7-2 to TRBJ2-2; D possibly corresponds to TRBD2 (6 bases). The CDR3 loop spans 15 amino acids. The germline V gene encodes CDR1 SGHTA and CDR2 FQGNSA. V was clipped by 1 base and J by 3 bases, with 9 bases between them. The chain's CDR3 is CASSLVGGHTGELFF. Here the CDR3 DNA reads TGTGCCAGCAGCTTAGTCGGGGGACACACCGGGGAGCTGTTTTTT.

This clone was counted between two and nine times. V and J are TRBV10-3 and TRBJ1-3; 7 bases are shared with TRBD1. CDR1 and CDR2 (germline): ENHRY, SYGVKD. This CDR3 is built from 17 residues. V shed 11 bases and J 4 bases; nucleotides not matched to a gene: 20. CDR3 loop: CAPRRQGILIAGNTIYF. The CDR3 coding sequence is TGTGCCCCGAGACGACAGGGAATCTTAATAGCCGGAAACACCATATATTTT.

The chain uses TRBV15 and TRBJ1-2; TRBD1 matches at 9 bases. Germline loops: CDR1 LNHNV, CDR2 YYDKDF (reference sequence). V dropped 5 bases and J dropped 2; count of bases not matched to a gene: 12. The CDR3 consists of 17 residues. The CDR3 is CATSHPGTGFLNYGYTF. DNA of the CDR3: TGTGCCACCAGCCATCCCGGGACAGGGTTCCTGAACTATGGCTACACCTTC. Using reference TRBV15 and TRBJ1-2 for the parts outside the CDR3, the full variable domain is DAMVIQNPRYQVTQFGKPVTLSCSQTLNHNVMYWYQQKSSQAPKLLFHYYDKDFNNEADTPDNFQSRRPNTSFCFLDIRSPGLGDTAMYLCATSHPGTGFLNYGYTFGSGTRLTVV.

V gene TRBV7-8 combines with J gene TRBJ1-2; 9 nucleotides agree with TRBD1. The trim removed 10 bases at V and 5 bases at J, leaving 8 bases unmatched. There are 13 residues in the CDR3. CDR1 is SGHVS, CDR2 FQNEAQ, per germline. The CDR3 loop is CATLPGTGYGYTF. DNA of the CDR3: TGTGCCACCTTACCCGGGACAGGGTATGGCTACACCTTC.

A remark on this clone: An end of the junction does not agree with germline; a read error may underlie this. The chain couples TRBV5-1 to TRBJ2-7, with TRBD1 as a possible D gene (5 bases). The germline gives CDR1 SGHRS, CDR2 YFSETQ. This CDR3 contains 14 residues. Here the CDR3 reads CASSSGAGSFEQYF. CDR3 in DNA: TGCGCCAGCAGTTCAGGAGCAGGGTCCTTCGAGCAGTACTTC.